A single sample is the source of the 28 T cell receptor beta chains below, sequenced in a study of T-cell memory formation after mild COVID-19. Each CDR3 protein gets one entry after TCRdb re-called the 5' RACE reads with MiXCR. The sample carries around 300,000 distinct CDR3 sequences, just under 20% recorded once. Sequencing was carried out using PBMCs or a T cell subset sorted from them (not recorded which). These receptors all stem from a man aged 18-30 years who had mild COVID-19 (a few samples of this study predate the infection). Cell type and time point are not known.

The genes are TRBV7-8 and TRBJ1-6; possibly TRBD1 for D (5 bases). The germline V gene encodes CDR1 SGHVS and CDR2 FQNEAQ. The CDR3 runs 17 residues. With 0 bases removed from V and 1 base from J, the gap between germline ends came to 10 bases. As DNA, the CDR3 is TGTGCCAGCAGCTTAGCCGGGGGGAGGTCCTATAATTCACCCCTCCACTTT. Translating gives CASSLAGGRSYNSPLHF.

V usage is TRBV5-1 and J usage is TRBJ1-3; D remains unclear. Trimming pared 1 base from V and 0 bases from J, leaving 11 bases between. CDR3 length equals 16 residues. Germline CDR1 is SGHRS and CDR2 is YFSETQ. This chain's CDR3 is CASSLTPDLSGNTIYF. CDR3 DNA sequence: TGCGCCAGCAGCTTGACCCCGGACCTCTCTGGAAACACCATATATTTT.

The chain combines TRBV9 with TRBJ2-1; tentatively, D is TRBD1 (6 bases). Deletions cut 3 bases from V and 9 bases from J, with 16 bases between. The CDR3 loop spans 14 amino acids. Germline V gives CDR1 SGDLS, CDR2 YYNGEE. The CDR3, as DNA: TGTGCCAGCAGCGACACAGGGTTCGCGTCTGAGCAGTTCTTC. Residues: CASSDTGFASEQFF.

The chain recombines TRBV11-2 with TRBJ1-6; unclear D gene. Trimming took off 5 bases at V and 6 bases at J, with 14 bases between the two ends. The germline V gene encodes CDR1 SGHAT and CDR2 FQNNGV. The CDR3 loop spans 15 amino acids. CDR3 amino acids: CASSQAIGGNSPLHF. The CDR3 bases are TGTGCCAGCAGCCAAGCCATCGGTGGTAATTCACCCCTCCACTTT.

The CDR3 region has the DNA TGCGCCAGCAGCCCTTCGCCGGCGGAGACCCAGTACTTC. It specifies CASSPSPAETQYF. The rearrangement uses TRBV5-1 and TRBJ2-5, with no clear D. The germline V gene encodes CDR1 SGHRS and CDR2 YFSETQ. The CDR3 consists of 13 residues. V lost 4 bases, J lost 5 bases, and 12 bases lay in between.

The sample holds a few counts of this clonotype. The rearrangement links TRBV7-2 to TRBJ1-2; 10 bases are shared with TRBD1. J gave up 5 bases and V 2 bases, and 5 bases lay outside the gene matches. CDR3 length equals 15 residues. In germline, CDR1 is SGHTA, CDR2 FQGNSA. CDR3 sequence (DNA): TGTGCCAGCAGCTTACTTGGGACAGGGGAGTATGGCTACACCTTC. It is translated as CASSLLGTGEYGYTF.

This chain joins TRBV5-1 and TRBJ2-5; TRBD2 matches at 12 bases. Germline lookup yields CDR1 SGHRS and CDR2 YFSETQ. Losses at the gene ends were 0 bases for V and 2 bases for J; bases not matched to a gene: 8. The CDR3 consists of 18 residues. The CDR3 sequence: CASSLASGGAVSQETQYF. The DNA of the CDR3 is TGCGCCAGCAGCTTGGCTAGCGGGGGGGCCGTGTCTCAAGAGACCCAGTACTTC.

The chain couples TRBV7-9 to TRBJ1-2; D might be TRBD1 (5 bases). This CDR3 comprises 13 residues. Germline V gene sequence: CDR1 SEHNR, CDR2 FQNEAQ (reference sequence). V was cut by 1 base and J by 4 bases, with 7 bases left in between. CDR3 coding DNA: TGTGCCAGCAGCTTAGTGGGGACCTATGGCTACACCTTC. Translating gives CASSLVGTYGYTF.

This clonotype was picked up a small number of times. This chain joins TRBV4-1 and TRBJ1-1; TRBD1 might be the D (6 bases). The length of the CDR3 is 13 residues. CDR1 and CDR2 from the germline V gene are MGHRA and YSYEKL. V lost 8 bases, J lost 0 bases, and 10 bases lay in between. The CDR3 sequence is CASSDRLNTEAFF. DNA for the CDR3: TGCGCCAGCTCAGACAGGCTGAACACTGAAGCTTTCTTT.

The CDR3 bases are TGCAGTGCTAGAGCCATACATCGACAGGGGGTGGCGGACGAGCAGTACGTC. Its translation is CSARAIHRQGVADEQYV. The gene calls are TRBV20-1 and TRBJ2-7, with 9 bases aligning to TRBD1. The CDR3 runs to 17 residues. CDR1 and CDR2 (germline): DFQATT, SNEGSKA (reference sequence). V lost 1 base and J lost 5; bases outside the gene matches: 15.

This clonotype was counted at least ten times. The genes are TRBV4-1 and TRBJ1-3, with D possibly matching TRBD1 (6 bases). With 4 bases removed from V and 0 bases from J, the gap between germline ends came to 13 bases. This CDR3 has 16 residues. Germline V gene lookup returns CDR1 MGHRA and CDR2 YSYEKL. CDR3 in DNA: TGCGCCAGCAGCCCCTACAGGGACGCCTCTGGAAACACCATATATTTT. It is translated as CASSPYRDASGNTIYF.

CDR3 protein: CASSQVGGALGEQFF. DNA for the CDR3: TGTGCCAGCAGCCAAGTCGGGGGGGCCCTGGGTGAGCAGTTCTTC. The rearrangement links TRBV3-1 to TRBJ2-1, with TRBD2 matching over 8 bases. V lost 1 base, J lost 9 bases, and 8 bases stayed unmatched. CDR3 length equals 15 residues. Germline CDR1 and CDR2: LGHDT and YNNKEL (reference sequence).

This clonotype came up a few times. The CDR3 loop is CASSLVTGVYTDTQYF. CDR3 nucleotide sequence: TGTGCCAGCAGCTTAGTTACGGGGGTTTACACAGATACGCAGTATTTT. This rearrangement joins TRBV7-9 to TRBJ2-3, with TRBD2 as a possible D gene (6 bases). The ends were cut back, 1 base at V and 2 bases at J, with 13 bases in the middle. Per germline, CDR1 SEHNR and CDR2 FQNEAQ (reference sequence). The CDR3 is made up of 16 amino acids. Based on the CDR3 plus reference TRBV7-9 and TRBJ2-3, the full variable domain is DTGVSQNPRHKITKRGQNVTFRCDPISEHNRLYWYRQTLGQGPEFLTYFQNEAQLEKSRLLSDRFSAERPKGSFSTLEIQRTEQGDSAMYLCASSLVTGVYTDTQYFGPGTRLTVL.

The chain has TRBV2 and TRBJ2-3, with D unclear. Germline loops: CDR1 SNHLY, CDR2 FYNNEI. Trimming left V 5 bases short and J 2 bases short, with 14 bases between. The CDR3 consists of 15 residues. The CDR3 sequence: CASSTEAHYTDTQYF. The CDR3 DNA reads TGTGCCAGCAGTACCGAGGCACACTACACAGATACGCAGTATTTT.

The rearrangement joins TRBV30 to TRBJ2-1; D is unclear. The CDR3 runs to 11 residues. V dropped 1 base and J dropped 8 bases, with 6 bases sitting between them. Germline V CDR1 and CDR2: GTSNPN, SVGIG (reference sequence). This CDR3 is CAWSEFYEQFF. CDR3 DNA sequence: TGTGCCTGGAGTGAATTTTATGAGCAGTTCTTC.

This clonotype was detected only a few times. CDR3 loop: CAISGTKGLTLNEQFF. The CDR3 nucleotides read TGTGCCATCAGTGGAACCAAGGGCCTTACGCTCAATGAGCAGTTCTTC. V is TRBV10-3 and J is TRBJ2-1; D uncertain. The CDR3 spans 16 residues. Trimming left V 4 bases short and J 6 bases short, with 19 bases between. Germline V gene data show CDR1 as ENHRY and CDR2 as SYGVKD.

V usage is TRBV7-2 and J usage is TRBJ2-3, with 8 positions matching TRBD1. Germline V gene lookup returns CDR1 SGHTA and CDR2 FQGNSA. CDR3 size: 16 residues. V lost 5 bases to trimming and J lost 4 bases; unmatched junction nucleotides: 11. CDR3 DNA: TGTGCCAGCAGCCCCCGAGGACAGGGTGGATCAGATACGCAGTATTTT. Protein sequence: CASSPRGQGGSDTQYF.

A few counts support this clonotype. The rearrangement joins TRBV29-1 to TRBJ2-7; TRBD1 aligns across 7 bases. V gave up 4 bases and J gave up 4 bases; unmatched junction bases: 7. The CDR3 runs 13 residues. Per the germline V gene, CDR1 is SQVTM and CDR2 is ANQGSEA. The CDR3 DNA is TGCAGCGTTGTAGGGGGCGATGGGTACGAGCAGTACTTC. It specifies CSVVGGDGYEQYF.

Many counts were recorded for this clonotype. The chain recombines TRBV4-1 with TRBJ1-1; D might be TRBD1 (5 bases). Germline CDR1 and CDR2: MGHRA and YSYEKL. The CDR3 has 12 residues. Trimming cost V 1 base and J 11 bases, with 11 bases left between them. CDR3 bases: TGCGCCAGCAGCCAAGGGGGACCGGGGGCTTTCTTT. This translates into CASSQGGPGAFF.

There are a few counts of this clonotype. CDR3 region: CSAKNRESYEQYF. The CDR3 coding sequence is TGCAGTGCTAAAAACAGGGAATCCTACGAGCAGTACTTC. The rearrangement uses TRBV20-1 and TRBJ2-7; D possibly corresponds to TRBD1 (6 bases). CDR1 DFQATT and CDR2 SNEGSKA come from the germline V gene (reference sequence). The length of the CDR3 is 13 residues. The germline V and J ends were trimmed by 4 bases and 1 base, with 11 bases remaining between them.

This clonotype occurred a few times. This chain uses TRBV14 with TRBJ1-2; D not certain. CDR3 length equals 13 residues. V was trimmed by 3 bases and J by 3 bases, leaving 8 bases between them. Germline V gives CDR1 SGHDN, CDR2 FVKESK. CDR3 amino acids: CASSQRRDYGYTF. CDR3 bases: TGTGCCAGCAGCCAGAGGCGGGACTATGGCTACACCTTC.

The chain joins TRBV6-6 to TRBJ1-5, with 9 bases fitting TRBD1. The CDR3 runs 17 residues. The germline gives CDR1 MNHNY, CDR2 SVGAGI (reference sequence). Trimming at V came to 6 bases and at J to 0 bases, leaving 9 bases not matched to a gene. This chain's CDR3 is CASRRGTGFYSNQPQHF. For the CDR3, the DNA is TGTGCCAGCAGACGGGGGACAGGGTTTTATAGCAATCAGCCCCAGCATTTT.

This chain links TRBV10-3 with TRBJ1-1, with TRBD1 as a possible D gene (5 bases). Deletions cut 6 bases from V and 2 bases from J, with 16 bases between. This CDR3 contains 15 residues. Germline V lookup: CDR1 ENHRY, CDR2 SYGVKD. Written as DNA, the CDR3 is TGTGCCATCAGACACCGGGGACCCCTTAACACTGAAGCTTTCTTT. Encoded protein: CAIRHRGPLNTEAFF.

The rearrangement uses TRBV7-6 and TRBJ2-2; 11 bases are a match to TRBD2. The CDR3 has 17 residues. Trimming removed 4 bases from V and 2 bases from J; junction bases left unmatched: 6. From germline, CDR1 is SGHVS and CDR2 FNYEAQ. The CDR3 region is CASSSRLAGGNTGELFF. Written as DNA, the CDR3 is TGTGCCAGCAGCTCCAGGCTAGCGGGGGGAAACACCGGGGAGCTGTTTTTT.

V and J are TRBV5-1 and TRBJ2-7, with D maybe TRBD2 (6 bases). V shed 3 bases and J shed 2 bases, with 12 bases lying between them. This CDR3 is built from 14 residues. CDR1 is SGHRS, CDR2 YFSETQ, per germline. CDR3 residues: CASSWGEQTYEQYF. The CDR3 region has the DNA TGCGCCAGCAGCTGGGGGGAACAGACCTACGAGCAGTACTTC.

This clonotype was counted once. The genes are TRBV9 and TRBJ2-1; possible D gene TRBD2, 5 bases. This CDR3 is built from 13 residues. Germline loops: CDR1 SGDLS, CDR2 YYNGEE. V was trimmed by 3 bases and J by 7 bases, leaving 11 bases between them. The CDR3 DNA is TGTGCCAGCAGCGAAGCCGGGGAAAATGAGCAGTTCTTC. This sequence encodes CASSEAGENEQFF.

V gene TRBV20-1 combines with J gene TRBJ2-5; 8 bases are shared with TRBD1. Germline lookup yields CDR1 DFQATT and CDR2 SNEGSKA (reference sequence). The CDR3 covers 13 residues. The ends lost 4 bases at V and 5 bases at J; junction bases unmatched: 6. This chain's CDR3 is CSATPGGEETQYF. The CDR3 region has the DNA TGCAGTGCTACTCCAGGGGGCGAGGAGACCCAGTACTTC.

The V call is TRBV2, the J call TRBJ2-1; D is ambiguous. The V gene's germline CDR1 is SNHLY and CDR2 FYNNEI. The CDR3 covers 13 residues. Trimming shortened V by 3 bases and J by 9 bases, and 12 bases separated the two germline ends. CDR3 residues: CASSELESTEQFF. The CDR3 DNA reads as TGTGCCAGCAGTGAGCTTGAGTCGACTGAGCAGTTCTTC.